Presented here are 26 T cell receptor beta chains from one specimen sequenced in a study of early T cells in non-severe SARS-CoV-2 infection (dated by TCRdb to the early 2020s). The library came from 5' RACE. The sample was run on a NextSeq 500. Starting from the raw public reads, TCRdb applied fastp trimming at Q25, assembled clones with MiXCR and retained in-frame beta chains. Duplicate CDR3 protein sequences are folded into a single record with the most common DNA and genes. This sample has 70,000 to 85,000 distinct CDR3 sequences in its table, and about 12% of those were observed once. The ten largest clones represent approximately 6.1% of the sample. Sequenced input: whole blood. These receptors were taken from an adult who was a healthcare worker with PCR-confirmed SARS-CoV-2 infection or an uninfected control (not recorded which).

This rearrangement joins TRBV6-2 or TRBV6-3 to TRBJ2-1, with 7 nucleotides matching TRBD2. CDR1 and CDR2 from the germline V gene are MNHEY and SVGEGT. The CDR3 loop spans 15 amino acids. J gave up 0 bases and V 6 bases, and 5 bases lay outside the gene matches. CDR3 nucleotide sequence: TGTGCCAGCAGCCCAGGCGGGAGCTCCTACAATGAGCAGTTCTTC. As protein: CASSPGGSSYNEQFF.

This clonotype was counted ten times or more. V and J are TRBV6-5 and TRBJ1-6; D perhaps matches TRBD1 (6 bases). Per germline, CDR1 MNHEY and CDR2 SVGAGI. The CDR3 is 14 residues long. V was shortened by 8 bases and J by 0 bases, with 8 bases between the two germline ends. CDR3: CASGQSSYNSPLHF. The CDR3 DNA follows: TGTGCCAGCGGACAGAGCTCCTATAATTCACCCCTCCACTTT.

This chain's CDR3 is CASSRQLAGGPFQETQYF. CDR3 DNA: TGTGCCAGCAGTCGACAACTAGCGGGAGGGCCATTTCAAGAGACCCAGTACTTC. The chain recombines TRBV12-3 or TRBV12-4 with TRBJ2-5; 13 nucleotides match TRBD2. This CDR3 has 18 amino acids. The trim removed 5 bases at V and 2 bases at J, leaving 11 bases unmatched.

This clonotype was detected a few times. The chain uses TRBV29-1 and TRBJ2-4; D unresolved. Germline-derived CDR1 and CDR2 are SQVTM and ANQGSEA. CDR3 size: 15 residues. V was cut by 4 bases and J by 2 bases, with 15 bases left in between. The CDR3 DNA follows: TGCAGCGTTGTCTCGGTCCTACGTTCCAAAAACATTCAGTACTTC. This sequence encodes CSVVSVLRSKNIQYF.

This clonotype has at least ten counts. The chain has TRBV27 and TRBJ2-5; D gene ambiguous. Germline values: CDR1 MNHEY, CDR2 SMNVEV (reference sequence). Trimming took off 0 bases at V and 2 bases at J, with 4 bases between the two ends. The CDR3 contains 13 residues. In DNA form, the CDR3 reads TGTGCCAGCAGTTTATCGGGACAAGAGACCCAGTACTTC. Translation gives CASSLSGQETQYF.

This clonotype was seen a few times. This sequence joins TRBV5-1 and TRBJ2-5; TRBD1 aligns across 10 bases. This CDR3 contains 13 residues. Germline V gene lookup returns CDR1 SGHRS and CDR2 YFSETQ. V was clipped by 4 bases and J by 8 bases; unmatched bases: 5. In DNA, the CDR3 is TGCGCCAGCAGCGTGACAGGGGGCTTTACCCAGTACTTC. It specifies CASSVTGGFTQYF.

This sequence joins TRBV7-9 and TRBJ2-7, with 11 nucleotides matching TRBD2. The CDR3 covers 15 residues. V lost 3 bases and J lost 4; bases outside the gene matches: 5. Germline V gene lookup returns CDR1 SEHNR and CDR2 FQNEAQ (reference sequence). CDR3 region: CASSFVASGRYEQYF. In DNA, the CDR3 is TGTGCCAGCAGCTTCGTGGCTAGCGGGAGGTACGAGCAGTACTTC.

This clonotype was observed a few times. The chain has TRBV5-6 and TRBJ2-5; D is perhaps TRBD2 (6 bases). Germline V gene data show CDR1 as SGHDT and CDR2 as YYEEEE. The V end lost 1 base, the J end lost 4 bases, and 17 bases lay between the germline ends. CDR3 length equals 16 residues. The CDR3 reads CASSLIGGLTRETQYF. DNA for the CDR3: TGTGCCAGCAGCTTGATTGGGGGACTGACCCGAGAGACCCAGTACTTC. Filled out from reference TRBV5-6 and TRBJ2-5, the complete variable domain reads DAGVTQSPTHLIKTRGQQVTLRCSPKSGHDTVSWYQQALGQGPQFIFQYYEEEERQRGNFPDRFSGHQFPNYSSELNVNALLLGDSALYLCASSLIGGLTRETQYFGPGTRLLVL.

There are many counts of this clonotype. This chain uses TRBV5-6 with TRBJ2-7, with 7 bases lining up with TRBD2. Germline CDR1 reads SGHDT; CDR2 reads YYEEEE. This CDR3 region has 15 residues. Germline trimming cut 0 bases from V and 2 bases from J; bases unmatched to any gene: 5. The CDR3 nucleotides read TGTGCCAGCAGCTTGGTAGGGACTAAAACCTACGAGCAGTACTTC. Translation gives CASSLVGTKTYEQYF. Together with reference TRBV5-6 and TRBJ2-7, the CDR3 gives the full variable domain: DAGVTQSPTHLIKTRGQQVTLRCSPKSGHDTVSWYQQALGQGPQFIFQYYEEEERQRGNFPDRFSGHQFPNYSSELNVNALLLGDSALYLCASSLVGTKTYEQYFGPGTRLTVT.

This chain links TRBV12-3 or TRBV12-4 with TRBJ2-3; 8 bases match TRBD2. V trimming: 0 bases; J trimming: 1 base; junction bases outside the gene matches: 3. CDR3 length: 16 residues. CDR3 loop: CASSLAPTSGTDTQYF. In DNA form, the CDR3 reads TGTGCCAGCAGTTTAGCCCCGACTAGCGGCACAGATACGCAGTATTTT.

A few counts support this clonotype. The chain employs TRBV29-1 and TRBJ2-1, with a tentative D call TRBD2 (6 bases). Germline CDR1 SQVTM, CDR2 ANQGSEA. CDR3 length: 14 amino acids. V gave up 3 bases and J gave up 4 bases, with 13 bases separating them. The CDR3 loop is CSVDGGLRYNEQFF. In nucleotides, the CDR3 is TGCAGCGTTGATGGGGGACTTAGATACAATGAGCAGTTCTTC.

This clonotype came up many times. This chain uses TRBV27 with TRBJ2-3; 7 bases are shared with TRBD1. V was clipped by 2 bases and J by 0 bases; unmatched bases: 8. This CDR3 is built from 17 residues. Germline loops: CDR1 MNHEY, CDR2 SMNVEV (reference sequence). The CDR3 is CASSLTPGTASTDTQYF. The CDR3, as DNA: TGTGCCAGCAGTTTAACCCCCGGGACAGCTAGCACAGATACGCAGTATTTT.

The chain is built from TRBV12-3 or TRBV12-4 and TRBJ2-4; no definite D call. Between the trimmed V and J ends, which lost 1 base and 7 bases, there was a span of 11 bases. The CDR3 has 14 residues. The CDR3, as DNA: TGTGCCAGCAGTTTAGGGATGCCGGTGAACATTCAGTACTTC. Residues: CASSLGMPVNIQYF.

This clonotype was detected many times. The chain combines TRBV12-3 or TRBV12-4 with TRBJ2-1, with no clear D. V was pared by 2 bases and J by 3 bases, with 2 bases between. The CDR3 covers 12 residues. The CDR3 reads CASSLLYNEQFF. In DNA, the CDR3 is TGTGCCAGCAGTTTACTCTACAATGAGCAGTTCTTC.

The chain joins TRBV3-1 to TRBJ2-3; 10 bases match TRBD2. Germline V gene lookup returns CDR1 LGHDT and CDR2 YNNKEL (reference sequence). Losses at the gene ends were 4 bases for V and 0 bases for J; bases not matched to a gene: 7. This CDR3 contains 17 residues. The CDR3 nucleotides are TGTGCCAGCAGCCCCCGGACTAGCGGATCTAGCACAGATACGCAGTATTTT. Translating gives CASSPRTSGSSTDTQYF.

The J gene is TRBJ1-2, the V gene TRBV6-6; D gene unclear. V lost 5 bases, J lost 8 bases, and 15 bases lay in between. The CDR3 is 13 amino acids. Looked up from germline, CDR1 is MNHNY and CDR2 is SVGAGI (reference sequence). CDR3 sequence reads: CASSRDGPSGYTF. The CDR3 bases are TGTGCCAGCAGTCGCGACGGGCCCTCCGGCTACACCTTC.

The sample holds many counts of this clonotype. One end of the junction is discordant with germline, which a read error may explain. The chain joins TRBV7-7 to TRBJ2-6; D not certain. CDR1 SSHAT and CDR2 FNYEAQ come from the germline V gene (reference sequence). The CDR3 has 15 amino acids. In nucleotides, the CDR3 is TGTGCTAGCAGCCGAGGTAACGCTGGGGCCAACGTCCTGACTTTC. Amino acid sequence: CASSRGNAGANVLTF. Filled out from reference TRBV7-7 and TRBJ2-6, the complete variable domain reads GAGVSQSPRYKVTKRGQDVTLRCDPISSHATLYWYQQALGQGPEFLTYFNYEAQPDKSGLPSDRFSAERPEGSISTLTIQRTEQRDSAMYRCASSRGNAGANVLTFGAGSRLTVL.

The chain employs TRBV5-1 and TRBJ2-5; D not resolved. CDR1 is SGHRS and CDR2 is YFSETQ in the germline V gene. V lost 0 bases to trimming and J lost 4 bases, with 10 bases between them. There are 14 residues in the CDR3. CDR3 coding DNA: TGCGCCAGCAGCTTGGATCTGCAGAGAGAGACCCAGTACTTC. Its protein is CASSLDLQRETQYF.

This clonotype was recorded many times. The chain combines TRBV19 with TRBJ2-1; tentatively, D is TRBD1 (6 bases). This CDR3 contains 17 residues. The germline V gene has CDR1 LNHDA and CDR2 SQIVND (reference sequence). V gave up 4 bases and J gave up 3 bases, with 19 bases separating them. Here the CDR3 DNA reads TGTGCCAGTAGTACCCGTCTTGTCGGGACACACTACAATGAGCAGTTCTTC. Its translation is CASSTRLVGTHYNEQFF.

The chain uses TRBV9 and TRBJ2-7; unclear D gene. This CDR3 has 14 amino acids. Looked up from germline, CDR1 is SGDLS and CDR2 is YYNGEE. The germline V and J ends were trimmed by 0 bases and 2 bases, with 9 bases remaining between them. CDR3 loop: CASSVAAGPYEQYF. The CDR3 DNA sequence: TGTGCCAGCAGCGTAGCCGCCGGGCCCTACGAGCAGTACTTC.

This chain joins TRBV20-1 and TRBJ1-1; D is unclear. V lost 5 bases to trimming and J lost 1 base, with 11 bases between them. The CDR3 has 13 amino acids. In germline, CDR1 is DFQATT, CDR2 SNEGSKA (reference sequence). CDR3 in DNA: TGCAGTGCTCACGCGAGCTCGAACACTGAAGCTTTCTTT. This gives the protein CSAHASSNTEAFF.

This clonotype was seen at least ten times. The rearrangement uses TRBV11-3 and TRBJ2-2, with TRBD2 as a possible D gene (5 bases). This CDR3 region has 14 residues. V was shortened by 8 bases and J by 3 bases, with 13 bases between the two germline ends. Germline V gene lookup returns CDR1 SGHNT and CDR2 YENEEA. The CDR3 region is CASSSGGYTGELFF. The CDR3 DNA reads TGTGCCAGCTCCAGCGGAGGCTACACCGGGGAGCTGTTTTTT. The whole variable domain, filled in from reference TRBV11-3 and TRBJ2-2, reads EAGVVQSPRYKIIEKKQPVAFWCNPISGHNTLYWYLQNLGQGPELLIRYENEEAVDDSQLPKDRFSAERLKGVDSTLKIQPAELGDSAVYLCASSSGGYTGELFFGEGSRLTVL.

The chain has TRBV15 and TRBJ2-6, with D maybe TRBD1 (6 bases). V gave up 0 bases and J gave up 0 bases, with 18 bases separating them. CDR1 is LNHNV and CDR2 is YYDKDF in the germline V gene (reference sequence). The CDR3 totals 20 residues. The CDR3 nucleotides are TGTGCCACCAGCAGAGATATAGGCGGAACAGGGAACTCTGGGGCCAACGTCCTGACTTTC. It is translated as CATSRDIGGTGNSGANVLTF.

V gene TRBV27 combines with J gene TRBJ2-1; 8 positions match TRBD2. Trimming at V came to 7 bases and at J to 4 bases, leaving 9 bases not matched to a gene. This CDR3 contains 15 residues. Germline CDR1 is MNHEY and CDR2 is SMNVEV (reference sequence). The CDR3 DNA sequence: TGTGCCAGCACCGGACTAGCTATAATATACAATGAGCAGTTCTTC. Its protein product is CASTGLAIIYNEQFF.

This clonotype appeared a few times. This rearrangement joins TRBV19 to TRBJ2-5; D gene ambiguous. This CDR3 comprises 14 residues. V was cut by 3 bases and J by 0 bases, with 8 bases left in between. Germline CDR1 is LNHDA and CDR2 is SQIVND (reference sequence). CDR3 bases: TGTGCCAGTAGTATGGTAACAGACCAAGAGACCCAGTACTTC. This encodes CASSMVTDQETQYF.

V usage is TRBV20-1 and J usage is TRBJ1-4; the D gene is possibly TRBD1 (6 bases). This CDR3 contains 15 residues. The V and J ends lost 5 bases and 1 base respectively, with 14 bases between them. CDR1 DFQATT and CDR2 SNEGSKA come from the germline V gene (reference sequence). The CDR3 coding sequence is TGCAGTGCTTACAGGGCTTTGAAAACTAATGAAAAACTGTTTTTT. It specifies CSAYRALKTNEKLFF.